One and the same sample provided the 4 T cell receptor beta chains below, sequenced in a study of beta chain features in type 1 diabetes. The authors reverse transcribed all of the isolated RNA, so sequencing captured expressed TCRB transcripts. Clones were read by immunoSEQ multiplex PCR, and TCRdb kept only the in-frame ones, dropping some. The sample yields roughly 240,000 clones, 11% to 15% seen once. Sequenced input: naive CD4+ T cells from blood. The receptor set was obtained from a woman in her 40s in good health.

This clone was counted between two and nine times. The CDR3 here is CASSQVDRYEQYF. The CDR3 DNA reads as TGTGCCAGCAGCCAAGTAGACAGGTACGAGCAGTACTTC. This chain links TRBV14 with TRBJ2-7; D is perhaps TRBD1 (6 bases). Trimming left V 1 base short and J 4 bases short, with 8 bases between. This CDR3 comprises 13 residues. Germline V gene sequence: CDR1 SGHDN, CDR2 FVKESK.

This clone was counted only a few times. This chain connects TRBV10-3 to TRBJ1-1, with D tentatively TRBD1 (6 bases). CDR1 is ENHRY and CDR2 is SYGVKD in the germline V gene. CDR3 size: 13 residues. V was cut by 8 bases and J by 1 base, with 11 bases left in between. The DNA for the CDR3 is TGTGCCATCGGACAACAGGGGAACACTGAAGCTTTCTTT. Protein product: CAIGQQGNTEAFF.

The rearrangement links TRBV5-1 to TRBJ2-5; D is perhaps TRBD1 (5 bases). Deletions cut 1 base from V and 5 bases from J, with 24 bases between. This CDR3 region has 18 residues. CDR1 is SGHRS, CDR2 YFSETQ, per germline. CDR3 nucleotide sequence: TGCGCCAGCAGCTTGAGTCAGATTGGGATTGGACATCGGGAGACCCAGTACTTC. It encodes CASSLSQIGIGHRETQYF.

This clone showed up just a few times. The J gene is TRBJ2-3, the V gene TRBV9; no firm D call. Germline CDR1 SGDLS, CDR2 YYNGEE. The germline V and J ends were trimmed by 0 bases and 4 bases, with 9 bases remaining between them. This CDR3 comprises 14 residues. CDR3 sequence: CASSVVISPDTQYF. The CDR3 DNA sequence: TGTGCCAGCAGCGTAGTGATTAGCCCAGATACGCAGTATTTT.